This T cell receptor beta chain was observed in a study of blood T cells in healthy people across ages. Findings and caveats of the study: Both naive CD4+ cell counts and diversity were greater in long-lived donors than in aged donors.

Healthy individuals of Caucasian origin from Russia, aged about 6 to 95, served as donors. PBMCs were isolated at a quantity of at least 7 million per sample. This clonotype was seen only once. As yet, its antigen is unknown. Being one base from a much bigger clone, this may be a read error. A second PCR, run for roughly 7 to 11 cycles, used a sample-barcoded 5' primer plus a J-beta primer mix. One entry per CDR3 protein results from TCRdb running MiXCR on the 5' RACE reads. The sample has more than 1,400,000 distinct CDR3 sequences, 42% seen once. The CDR3 spans 15 residues. The germline V gene encodes CDR1 MDHEN and CDR2 SYDVKM.

The receptor was derived from a woman aged 18-30 years in good health. This chain links TRBV28 with TRBJ2-4, with 10 bases that match TRBD2. The better agreement between TRBJ2-7 and the DNA end casts doubt on the J call. Material for sequencing was blood. CDR3 DNA sequence: TGTGCCAGCAGTGTAGCGGGAGGCCTCCCCTACGAGCAGTACTTC. Encoded protein: CASSVAGGLPYEQYF.